This T cell receptor beta chain was profiled in a study of blood T cell repertoires in COVID-19. Germline V gene lookup returns CDR1 LNHDA and CDR2 SQIVND (reference sequence). The junction had 7 bases not matched to a gene; V was cut back by 8 bases and J by 8 bases. The CDR3 loop spans 14 amino acids. Per the authors' pipeline: The assay estimated nucleated cells by amplifying reference gene primers. Generated by immunoSEQ multiplex PCR, the TCRdb table keeps only in-frame clones and is missing some. The V and J calls and clone size were taken over from that table, and D and trimming were inferred from the DNA. This table holds about 280,000 clones, 75% to 90% found once.

This clonotype originated in a woman in her 70s with COVID-19, enrolled during active disease. Sequenced input: peripheral blood. The chain is built from TRBV19 and TRBJ1-6; 9 nucleotides align to TRBD1. The CDR3 bases are TGTGCCAGTTCTCAACAGGGGGCTTATTCACCCCTCCACTTT. This translates into CASSQQGAYSPLHF.